Sequencing of this T cell receptor (beta chain) was carried out in a study of blood T cells in healthy people across ages. This CDR3 contains 15 residues. Germline CDR1 is MNHEY and CDR2 is SMNVEV (reference sequence). PBMCs, at least 6.5 million per sample, were isolated. It was with a sample-barcoded 5' primer and a J-beta primer mix that a second PCR of roughly 6 to 12 cycles was run. Each cDNA molecule received a tag from a template-switch adaptor that had 12 random nucleotides. TCRdb processed the 5' RACE reads anew with MiXCR; each CDR3 protein has one entry. The sample carries 1.5 million to 2 million distinct CDR3 sequences, 49% recorded once.

The chain joins TRBV27 to TRBJ2-5, with 8 bases that match TRBD1. The tail of the sequence fits TRBJ2-7 better, so the J call may be wrong. The TCR comes from a middle-aged woman in good health. The sequencing sample was made of blood. The CDR3 spells CASSPRTGLSNEQYF. CDR3 nucleotides: TGTGCCAGCAGTCCCCGGACAGGGCTATCCAACGAGCAGTACTTC.